The 22 T cell receptor beta chains given below trace back to one sample, sequenced in a study of CD8+CD57+ T cells in acquired aplastic anemia. An expansion of CD8+CD57+ cells by flow cytometry had been shown in patients chosen for sequencing. Both TCR beta VDJ combination and CDR3 sequence profiling were carried out. Genomic DNA was the template for this profiling. Using its own MiXCR run on the reads, TCRdb lists one record per CDR3 protein. The sample includes a few hundred thousand distinct CDR3 sequences, about 50% seen only once; the top ten take approximately 1.2%. The sequenced material came from sorted CD4+, CD8+, or CD8+CD57+ T cells (not recorded which) from PBMCs. These receptors were collected from a human donor with aplastic anemia.

V and J are TRBV5-6 and TRBJ2-7, with D perhaps matching TRBD1 (5 bases). The CDR3 has 13 residues. Trimming removed 7 bases from V and 1 base from J, with 12 bases in between. Germline CDR1 is SGHDT and CDR2 is YYEEEE. The CDR3 bases are TGTGCCAGCTATGGACACCCATCCTACGAGCAGTACTTC. This translates into CASYGHPSYEQYF.

The V call is TRBV12-3 or TRBV12-4, the J call TRBJ2-7; D is unresolved. This CDR3 comprises 13 residues. V lost 3 bases to trimming and J lost 4 bases, with 10 bases between them. CDR3 loop: CASSLDLIYEQYF. The CDR3 DNA is TGTGCCAGCAGTTTGGACCTTATATACGAGCAGTACTTC.

The chain combines TRBV5-1 with TRBJ2-2; TRBD2 matches 16 bases. The germline gives CDR1 SGHRS, CDR2 YFSETQ. The CDR3 runs to 18 residues. V was pared by 3 bases and J by 1 base, with 3 bases of the junction left unmatched. The CDR3 DNA is TGCGCCAGCAGCTGGGGACTAGCGGGGGGGTTGAACACCGGGGAGCTGTTTTTT. Its protein is CASSWGLAGGLNTGELFF. Supplemented by reference TRBV5-1 and TRBJ2-2, the full variable domain reads KAGVTQTPRYLIKTRGQQVTLSCSPISGHRSVSWYQQTPGQGLQFLFEYFSETQRNKGNFPGRFSGRQFSNSRSEMNVSTLELGDSALYLCASSWGLAGGLNTGELFFGEGSRLTVL.

The V call is TRBV10-3, the J call TRBJ1-3; no firm D call. The ends were cut back, 8 bases at V and 7 bases at J, with 12 bases in the middle. CDR1 and CDR2 (germline): ENHRY, SYGVKD. The CDR3 covers 12 residues. The CDR3 region has the DNA TGTGCCATCCAAGCGGCAGATAACACCATATATTTT. Amino acids: CAIQAADNTIYF.

V usage is TRBV24-1 and J usage is TRBJ2-3; 7 nucleotides align to TRBD1. The CDR3 is 15 amino acids. Germline values: CDR1 KGHDR, CDR2 SFDVKD. V was pared by 5 bases and J by 3 bases, with 7 bases of the junction left unmatched. CDR3 in amino acids: CATSVSPTGTDTQYF. CDR3 DNA sequence: TGTGCCACCAGTGTGTCCCCGACAGGGACAGATACGCAGTATTTT.

J is TRBJ2-7 and V is TRBV6-1; 7 bases fit TRBD1. The CDR3 covers 14 residues. V lost 7 bases, J lost 1 base, and 7 bases stayed unmatched. Germline V gives CDR1 MNHNS, CDR2 SASEGT. CDR3 amino acids: CASTGWDRSYEQYF. The CDR3 nucleotides read TGTGCCAGCACAGGGTGGGACAGATCCTACGAGCAGTACTTC.

The gene calls are TRBV7-3 and TRBJ2-7; 7 bases are shared with TRBD2. The length of the CDR3 is 15 residues. The V gene end was trimmed by 7 bases and the J gene end by 2 bases; junction bases not matched to a gene: 11. The V gene's germline CDR1 is SGHTA and CDR2 FQGTGA. The CDR3 DNA is TGTGCCAGCAACAATATCTTGCGGGAGCCCTACGAGCAGTACTTC. Encoded protein: CASNNILREPYEQYF.

This clonotype was recorded at least ten times. The chain couples TRBV9 to TRBJ1-6, with a tentative D call TRBD1 (5 bases). Trimming left V 0 bases short and J 7 bases short, with 11 bases between. CDR1 is SGDLS, CDR2 YYNGEE, per germline. The CDR3 spans 15 residues. The CDR3 DNA is TGTGCCAGCAGCGTAGAAGGGGCGGAGAATTCACCCCTCCACTTT. Its protein is CASSVEGAENSPLHF.

Many counts were recorded for this clonotype. The V gene is TRBV14, the J gene TRBJ2-3; 11 nucleotides agree with TRBD2. This CDR3 has 15 residues. V gave up 3 bases and J gave up 5 bases; unmatched junction bases: 4. CDR1 and CDR2 from the germline V gene are SGHDN and FVKESK. CDR3 sequence (DNA): TGTGCCAGCAGCCAGCCCGGACTAGCGGGAGATACGCAGTATTTT. This sequence encodes CASSQPGLAGDTQYF.

This clonotype came up a few times. CDR3 coding DNA: TGCAGTGCTAGCTCTAACTATGGCTACACCTTC. It yields the protein CSASSNYGYTF. The chain couples TRBV20-1 to TRBJ1-2; D gene ambiguous. The germline V and J ends were trimmed by 3 bases and 0 bases, with 2 bases remaining between them. Germline V gene lookup returns CDR1 DFQATT and CDR2 SNEGSKA (reference sequence). The CDR3 has 11 residues.

J is TRBJ1-4 and V is TRBV20-1; D is unclear. This CDR3 is 14 amino acids long. Deletions cut 2 bases from V and 8 bases from J, with 15 bases between. The germline V gene encodes CDR1 DFQATT and CDR2 SNEGSKA (reference sequence). CDR3 sequence: CSARWLEGVEKLFF. Written as DNA, the CDR3 is TGCAGTGCTAGATGGCTAGAGGGCGTAGAAAAACTGTTTTTT.

The J gene is TRBJ2-7, the V gene TRBV20-1, with D maybe TRBD1 (6 bases). V was shortened by 6 bases and J by 0 bases, with 21 bases between the two germline ends. This CDR3 contains 16 residues. Germline values: CDR1 DFQATT, CDR2 SNEGSKA (reference sequence). The DNA of the CDR3 is TGCAGTGCCAGTGGCCGGCACACAGGGAACTCCTACGAGCAGTACTTC. Its protein product is CSASGRHTGNSYEQYF.

As concerns this clonotype: Its ends do not fully match the called genes, so a read error is possible. The chain recombines TRBV10-3 with TRBJ2-7; D possibly uses TRBD1 or TRBD2 (5 bases each). This CDR3 comprises 14 residues. Germline CDR1 reads ENHRY; CDR2 reads SYGVKD. CDR3 sequence: CTISVRGAEVKQYF. As DNA, the CDR3 is TGTACCATCAGTGTAAGAGGGGCGGAGGTCAAGCAGTACTTC.

V is TRBV19 and J is TRBJ1-6, with D unclear. CDR1 is LNHDA, CDR2 SQIVND, per germline (reference sequence). Deletions cut 4 bases from V and 7 bases from J, with 11 bases between. The CDR3 length is 14 residues. CDR3 sequence: CASSTWTANSPLHF. The CDR3 DNA is TGTGCCAGTAGTACATGGACGGCCAATTCACCCCTCCACTTT. Supplemented by reference TRBV19 and TRBJ1-6, the full variable domain reads DGGITQSPKYLFRKEGQNVTLSCEQNLNHDAMYWYRQDPGQGLRLIYYSQIVNDFQKGDIAEGYSVSREKKESFPLTVTSAQKNPTAFYLCASSTWTANSPLHFGNGTRLTVT.

This clonotype was detected ten times or more. V usage is TRBV6-6 and J usage is TRBJ1-1, with 8 bases lining up with TRBD1. The CDR3 covers 15 residues. The V gene end was trimmed by 2 bases and the J gene end by 5 bases; junction bases not matched to a gene: 7. CDR1 and CDR2 from the germline V gene are MNHNY and SVGAGI (reference sequence). The CDR3 reads CASSYGQGAGTEAFF. The CDR3 DNA sequence: TGTGCCAGCAGTTACGGGCAGGGGGCTGGTACTGAAGCTTTCTTT.

This clonotype came up many times. This sequence joins TRBV19 and TRBJ1-4; D is perhaps TRBD1 (5 bases). The V gene's germline CDR1 is LNHDA and CDR2 SQIVND (reference sequence). The V end lost 8 bases, the J end lost 6 bases, and 13 bases lay between the germline ends. The CDR3 totals 13 residues. The CDR3 is CASQGRGYEKLFF. The CDR3, as DNA: TGTGCCAGTCAAGGGAGGGGATATGAAAAACTGTTTTTT.

The chain employs TRBV7-8 and TRBJ2-5; D remains ambiguous. Trimming shortened V by 0 bases and J by 4 bases, and 6 bases separated the two germline ends. CDR1 is SGHVS, CDR2 FQNEAQ, per germline. CDR3 size: 13 residues. CDR3 sequence (DNA): TGTGCCAGCAGCTTAGCCAGGTTAGAGACCCAGTACTTC. Translating gives CASSLARLETQYF.

A word on this clonotype: The junction differs from germline at one of its ends, possibly a read error. The V call is TRBV10-1, the J call TRBJ1-6; TRBD1 matches 9 bases. Per germline, CDR1 WNHNN and CDR2 SYGVQD (reference sequence). The CDR3 contains 19 residues. This CDR3 is CARSDSPPVGQGNGSPLHF. The CDR3 DNA sequence: TGCGCCAGAAGTGATTCTCCCCCGGTGGGACAGGGAAATGGTTCACCCCTCCACTTT.

In its sample, this clonotype was seen a few times. The V and J genes are TRBV7-6 and TRBJ2-7, with D unclear. Trimming cost V 4 bases and J 5 bases, with 12 bases left between them. There are 13 residues in the CDR3. Per the germline V gene, CDR1 is SGHVS and CDR2 is FNYEAQ. The CDR3 reads CASSSGWGNEQYF. The CDR3 nucleotides are TGTGCCAGCAGCTCCGGATGGGGTAACGAGCAGTACTTC.

Only a few counts were recorded for this clonotype. The rearrangement links TRBV3-1 to TRBJ2-5; 10 nucleotides match TRBD1. Germline V gives CDR1 LGHDT, CDR2 YNNKEL (reference sequence). The CDR3 consists of 15 residues. Losses at the gene ends were 4 bases for V and 5 bases for J; bases not matched to a gene: 7. The CDR3 protein is CASSLGTGAPETQYF. The CDR3 nucleotides are TGTGCCAGCAGCCTCGGGACAGGGGCCCCGGAGACCCAGTACTTC.

The table lists this clonotype with a few counts. V usage is TRBV9 and J usage is TRBJ2-7; D gene ambiguous. The CDR3 contains 11 residues. Trimming removed 4 bases from V and 5 bases from J, with 7 bases in between. In germline, CDR1 is SGDLS, CDR2 YYNGEE. In nucleotides, the CDR3 is TGTGCCAGCAGCCCCGAGGACGAGCAGTACTTC. It codes for CASSPEDEQYF.

Only a few counts were recorded for this clonotype. CDR3 DNA sequence: TGTGCCAGCAGCCAAGAAGGCTATCTAGCGGGGGTGACAGATACGCAGTATTTT. Its protein is CASSQEGYLAGVTDTQYF. The rearrangement joins TRBV3-1 to TRBJ2-3; 10 bases fit TRBD2. The V and J ends lost 0 bases and 3 bases, in that order; junction bases with no gene match: 9. The CDR3 has 18 residues. CDR1 is LGHDT and CDR2 is YNNKEL in the germline V gene (reference sequence).